One and the same sample provided the 16 T cell receptor beta chains below, sequenced in a study of cytomegalovirus exposure and HLA in healthy donors (TCRdb year 2017). The library was produced with the immunoSEQ multiplex PCR assay. A mixture of 60 forward primers for TCR Vbeta segments and 13 reverse primers for TCR Jbeta segments was used in the multiplex PCR. The table was pulled from immuneACCESS by TCRdb, which kept in-frame rearrangements only. Such tables lose some clones; where checked, under half of the loss comes from unresolved V genes, and the rest has no known cause. For this sample there are 150,000 to 200,000 clones; around 80% appear just once. The leading ten clones occupy approximately 2.1% of the sample. Material: PBMCs. The receptor set was obtained from a woman in her twenties or thirties in good health and CMV-seropositive.

This clone was picked up a small number of times. This sequence joins TRBV5-4 and TRBJ2-1, with 8 bases that match TRBD2. This CDR3 spans 15 amino acids. Per germline, CDR1 SGHNT and CDR2 YYREEE (reference sequence). Trimming removed 7 bases from V and 9 bases from J; junction bases left unmatched: 15. The CDR3 region has the DNA TGTGCCAGCGGACTGAGCTCTAGCGGGTTGGGTGAGCAGTTCTTC. Translated, it gives CASGLSSSGLGEQFF.

J is TRBJ2-2 and V is TRBV6-1, with D possibly matching TRBD1 (6 bases). V lost 2 bases and J lost 7, with 14 bases in between. The CDR3 extends over 15 amino acids. CDR1 is MNHNS and CDR2 is SASEGT in the germline V gene. The CDR3 coding sequence is TGTGCCAGCAGTGAAATCACAGGGCTTGTCGGGGAGCTGTTTTTT. This codes for CASSEITGLVGELFF.

In this sample, this clone turned up a few times. This rearrangement joins TRBV7-2 to TRBJ1-1; D unresolved. Per germline, CDR1 SGHTA and CDR2 FQGNSA. CDR3 size: 14 residues. The V gene lost 3 bases and the J gene lost 4 bases, with 12 bases spanning the gap. The CDR3 region is CASSLIGYGTEAFF. CDR3 nucleotides: TGTGCCAGCAGCTTGATCGGGTATGGCACTGAAGCTTTCTTT.

V and J are TRBV28 and TRBJ1-2; 10 positions agree with TRBD1. This CDR3 region has 14 residues. Germline V gene data show CDR1 as MDHEN and CDR2 as SYDVKM. V lost 11 bases and J lost 5; bases outside the gene matches: 11. The CDR3 loop is CAAKRTGGLYGYTF. DNA of the CDR3: TGTGCCGCAAAAAGGACAGGGGGTCTGTATGGCTACACCTTC.

This clone was counted only a few times. V and J are TRBV9 and TRBJ1-5, with TRBD1 as a possible D gene (5 bases). The CDR3 runs to 15 residues. Germline-derived CDR1 and CDR2 are SGDLS and YYNGEE. The germline V and J ends were trimmed by 4 bases and 9 bases, with 20 bases remaining between them. The CDR3 here is CASSPGGGVDGPQHF. CDR3 coding DNA: TGTGCCAGCAGCCCTGGGGGAGGGGTCGATGGGCCCCAGCATTTT.

The genes are TRBV5-1 and TRBJ2-7; 7 nucleotides align to TRBD1. The CDR3 is 13 amino acids. Trimming at V came to 2 bases and at J to 6 bases, leaving 5 bases not matched to a gene. Germline assignment: CDR1 SGHRS and CDR2 YFSETQ. This CDR3 reads CASSLGGAGEQYF. Here the CDR3 DNA reads TGCGCCAGCAGCTTAGGGGGCGCGGGCGAGCAGTACTTC.

The CDR3 sequence: CASSPWDRGHRGYTF. The CDR3 DNA sequence: TGTGCCAGTAGTCCTTGGGACAGGGGGCATCGTGGCTACACCTTC. The chain joins TRBV19 to TRBJ1-2; the match to TRBD1 covers 12 bases. Trimming at V came to 5 bases and at J to 7 bases, leaving 8 bases not matched to a gene. Germline CDR1 LNHDA, CDR2 SQIVND (reference sequence). The CDR3 totals 15 residues.

The CDR3 DNA follows: TGTGCCAGCAGCTTAGGTTGGCAGGTGCACGAGCAGTACTTC. As protein: CASSLGWQVHEQYF. The chain carries TRBV7-2 and TRBJ2-7; D is uncertain. Germline lookup yields CDR1 SGHTA and CDR2 FQGNSA. Trimming left V 1 base short and J 5 bases short, with 12 bases between. There are 14 residues in the CDR3.

This chain uses TRBV2 with TRBJ1-1; the match to TRBD1 covers 8 bases. V was pared by 7 bases and J by 4 bases, with 5 bases of the junction left unmatched. Per the germline V gene, CDR1 is SNHLY and CDR2 is FYNNEI. The CDR3 consists of 13 residues. CDR3 sequence reads: CASTATGVTEAFF. The DNA of the CDR3 is TGTGCCAGCACTGCGACAGGGGTCACTGAAGCTTTCTTT.

The rearrangement joins TRBV30 to TRBJ1-1, with 10 nucleotides matching TRBD1. Per the germline V gene, CDR1 is GTSNPN and CDR2 is SVGIG (reference sequence). This CDR3 region has 16 residues. Losses at the gene ends were 2 bases for V and 1 base for J; bases not matched to a gene: 7. For the CDR3, the DNA is TGTGCCTGGAGTCGCCGGGACAGGGGAAAGAACACTGAAGCTTTCTTT. This encodes CAWSRRDRGKNTEAFF.

This clone was seen only a few times. The DNA of the CDR3 is TGTGCCTGGCAAAGGGGAACAGGAGAAGAAAAACTGTTTTTT. Translated, it gives CAWQRGTGEEKLFF. The V call is TRBV30, the J call TRBJ1-4, with TRBD1 as a possible D gene (5 bases). The CDR3 totals 14 residues. Germline V gene sequence: CDR1 GTSNPN, CDR2 SVGIG (reference sequence). V was trimmed by 5 bases and J by 8 bases, leaving 18 bases between them.

CDR3 sequence (DNA): TGTGCCTGGAGTGCCGCCCCGCGGTCTTATGAAAAACTGTTTTTT. This codes for CAWSAAPRSYEKLFF. The chain joins TRBV30 to TRBJ1-4; the D is unclear. Germline lookup yields CDR1 GTSNPN and CDR2 SVGIG (reference sequence). V shed 1 base and J shed 6 bases, with 15 bases lying between them. This CDR3 contains 15 residues.

This sequence joins TRBV7-2 and TRBJ1-2; TRBD1 matches at 7 bases. The CDR3 consists of 14 residues. J gave up 7 bases and V 3 bases, and 8 bases lay outside the gene matches. The germline gives CDR1 SGHTA, CDR2 FQGNSA. CDR3 DNA sequence: TGTGCCAGCAGCTTGGGGAACAGGGGAAGTGGCTACACCTTC. Residues: CASSLGNRGSGYTF. Variable domain in full (rest from reference TRBV7-2 and TRBJ1-2): GAGVSQSPSNKVTEKGKDVELRCDPISGHTALYWYRQSLGQGLEFLIYFQGNSAPDKSGLPSDRFSAERTGGSVSTLTIQRTQQEDSAVYLCASSLGNRGSGYTFGSGTRLTVV.

This clone was seen only once. This chain links TRBV5-6 with TRBJ2-5; TRBD1 matches 8 bases. The CDR3 sequence is 15 residues long. From germline, CDR1 is SGHDT and CDR2 YYEEEE. V was clipped by 1 base and J by 2 bases; unmatched bases: 4. The chain's CDR3 is CASSLTGTGQETQYF. The CDR3 DNA sequence: TGTGCCAGCAGCTTGACCGGGACAGGACAAGAGACCCAGTACTTC.

This clone was recorded only once. This chain connects TRBV29-1 to TRBJ2-3; possible D gene TRBD2, 6 bases. V dropped 4 bases and J dropped 6 bases, with 11 bases sitting between them. Germline values: CDR1 SQVTM, CDR2 ANQGSEA. The CDR3 is 12 residues long. The DNA of the CDR3 is TGCAGCGTTGGAATTGGGGGGGATACGCAGTATTTT. Protein: CSVGIGGDTQYF.

V gene TRBV28 combines with J gene TRBJ1-1; 9 positions match TRBD1. Germline V CDR1 and CDR2: MDHEN, SYDVKM. The length of the CDR3 is 11 residues. The trim removed 6 bases at V and 10 bases at J, leaving 3 bases unmatched. In DNA form, the CDR3 reads TGTGCCAGCAGCAGGGACAGGGTAGCTTTCTTT. It translates to CASSRDRVAFF. Full variable domain (missing parts from reference TRBV28 and TRBJ1-1): DVKVTQSSRYLVKRTGEKVFLECVQDMDHENMFWYRQDPGLGLRLIYFSYDVKMKEKGDIPEGYSVSREKKERFSLILESASTNQTSMYLCASSRDRVAFFGQGTRLTVV.